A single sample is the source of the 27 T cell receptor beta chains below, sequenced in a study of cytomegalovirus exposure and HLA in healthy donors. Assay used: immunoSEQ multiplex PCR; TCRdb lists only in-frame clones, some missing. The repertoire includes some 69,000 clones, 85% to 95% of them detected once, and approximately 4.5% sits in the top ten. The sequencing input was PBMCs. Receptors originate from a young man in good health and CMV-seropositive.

In nucleotides, the CDR3 is TGTGCCATCAGTGAACGACAGGCGGCCACCGGGGAGCTGTTTTTT. As protein: CAISERQAATGELFF. The rearrangement joins TRBV10-3 to TRBJ2-2; tentatively, D is TRBD1 (6 bases). Germline-derived CDR1 and CDR2 are ENHRY and SYGVKD. The CDR3 is made up of 15 amino acids. V dropped 3 bases and J dropped 4 bases, with 12 bases sitting between them.

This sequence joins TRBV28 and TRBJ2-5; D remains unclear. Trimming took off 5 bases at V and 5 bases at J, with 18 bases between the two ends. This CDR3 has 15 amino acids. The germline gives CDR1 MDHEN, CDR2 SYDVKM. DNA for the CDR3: TGTGCCAGCAGTGCATTGTCGTCCTCTAGGGAGACCCAGTACTTC. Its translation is CASSALSSSRETQYF.

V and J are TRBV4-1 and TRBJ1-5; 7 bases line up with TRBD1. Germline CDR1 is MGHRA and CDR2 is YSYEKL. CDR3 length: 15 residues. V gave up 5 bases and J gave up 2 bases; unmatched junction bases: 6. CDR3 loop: CASSATGQGNQPQHF. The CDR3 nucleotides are TGCGCCAGCAGCGCCACCGGACAGGGCAATCAGCCCCAGCATTTT.

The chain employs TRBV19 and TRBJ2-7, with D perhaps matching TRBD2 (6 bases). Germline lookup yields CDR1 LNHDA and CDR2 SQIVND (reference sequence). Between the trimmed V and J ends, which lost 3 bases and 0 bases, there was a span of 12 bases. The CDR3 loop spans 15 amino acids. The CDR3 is CASSMGTGNSYEQYF. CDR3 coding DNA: TGTGCCAGTAGTATGGGGACTGGAAACTCCTACGAGCAGTACTTC.

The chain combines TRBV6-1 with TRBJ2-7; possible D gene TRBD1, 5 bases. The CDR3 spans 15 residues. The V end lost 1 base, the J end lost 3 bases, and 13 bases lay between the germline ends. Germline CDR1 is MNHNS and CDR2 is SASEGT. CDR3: CASSEGWGQNYEQYF. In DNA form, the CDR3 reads TGTGCCAGCAGTGAAGGGTGGGGCCAGAACTACGAGCAGTACTTC.

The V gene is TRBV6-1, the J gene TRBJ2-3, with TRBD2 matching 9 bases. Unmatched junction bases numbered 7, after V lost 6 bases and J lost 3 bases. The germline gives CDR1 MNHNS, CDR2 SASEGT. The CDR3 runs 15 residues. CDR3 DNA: TGTGCCAGCAGCGCGGGGGGGCTCGGGACAGATACGCAGTATTTT. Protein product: CASSAGGLGTDTQYF.

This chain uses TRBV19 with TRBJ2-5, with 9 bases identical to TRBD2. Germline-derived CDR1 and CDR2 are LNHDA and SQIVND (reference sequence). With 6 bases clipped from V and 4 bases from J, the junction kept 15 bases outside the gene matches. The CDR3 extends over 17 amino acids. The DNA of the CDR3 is TGTGCCAGTAGACCCTCTGCTGCGGGAGGGCCCGTAGAGACCCAGTACTTC. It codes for CASRPSAAGGPVETQYF.

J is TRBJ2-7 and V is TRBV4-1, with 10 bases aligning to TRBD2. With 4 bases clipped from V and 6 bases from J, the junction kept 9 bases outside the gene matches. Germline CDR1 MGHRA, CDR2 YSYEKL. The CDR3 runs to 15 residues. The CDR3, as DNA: TGCGCCAGCAGCCTGTACCTAGCGGGGGCTTTCGAGCAGTACTTC. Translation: CASSLYLAGAFEQYF.

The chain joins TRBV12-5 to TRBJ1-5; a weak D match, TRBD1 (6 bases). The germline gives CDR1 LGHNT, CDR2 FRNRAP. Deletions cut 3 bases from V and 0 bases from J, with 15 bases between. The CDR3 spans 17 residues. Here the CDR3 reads CASGLGTSYYSNQPQHF. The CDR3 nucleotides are TGTGCTAGTGGTTTAGGGACATCTTACTATAGCAATCAGCCCCAGCATTTT.

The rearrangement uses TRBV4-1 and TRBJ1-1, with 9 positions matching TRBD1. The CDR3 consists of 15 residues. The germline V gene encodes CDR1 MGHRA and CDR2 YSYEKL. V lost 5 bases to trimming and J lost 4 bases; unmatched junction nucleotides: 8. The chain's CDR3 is CASSTRTGEGTEAFF. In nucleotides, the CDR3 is TGCGCCAGCAGCACTCGGACAGGGGAGGGCACTGAAGCTTTCTTT.

CDR3 region: CASSTGLAGIFYNEQFF. The CDR3, as DNA: TGTGCCAGCAGCACCGGACTAGCGGGGATTTTCTACAATGAGCAGTTCTTC. The rearrangement joins TRBV11-3 to TRBJ2-1; 12 positions match TRBD2. Per the germline V gene, CDR1 is SGHNT and CDR2 is YENEEA. Trimming took 5 bases from V and 3 from J; bases not matched to a gene: 8. The CDR3 contains 17 residues.

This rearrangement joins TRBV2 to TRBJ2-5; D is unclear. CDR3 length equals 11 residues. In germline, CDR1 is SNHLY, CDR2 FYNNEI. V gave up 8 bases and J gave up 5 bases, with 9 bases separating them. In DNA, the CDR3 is TGTGCCAGCTCCCTCTCGGAGACCCAGTACTTC. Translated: CASSLSETQYF.

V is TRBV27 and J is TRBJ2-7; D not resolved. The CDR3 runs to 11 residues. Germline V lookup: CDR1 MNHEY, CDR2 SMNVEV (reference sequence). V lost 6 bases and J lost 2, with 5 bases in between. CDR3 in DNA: TGTGCCAGCAGGTCTACCTACGAGCAGTACTTC. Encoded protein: CASRSTYEQYF.

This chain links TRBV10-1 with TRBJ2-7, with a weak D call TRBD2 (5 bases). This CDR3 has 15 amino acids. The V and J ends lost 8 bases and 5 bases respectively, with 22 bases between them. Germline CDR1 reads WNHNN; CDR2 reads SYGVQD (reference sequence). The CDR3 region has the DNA TGCGCCAGCGCCGAGGGCCGACTAACCCAGGACGAGCAGTACTTC. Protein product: CASAEGRLTQDEQYF.

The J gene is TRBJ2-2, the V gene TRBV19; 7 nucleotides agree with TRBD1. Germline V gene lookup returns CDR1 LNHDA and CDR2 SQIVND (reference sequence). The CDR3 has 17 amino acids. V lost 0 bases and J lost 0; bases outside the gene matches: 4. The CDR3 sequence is CASSIEGGRTNTGELFF. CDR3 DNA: TGTGCCAGTAGTATAGAAGGGGGCAGGACGAACACCGGGGAGCTGTTTTTT. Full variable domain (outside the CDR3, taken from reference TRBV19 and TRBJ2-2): DGGITQSPKYLFRKEGQNVTLSCEQNLNHDAMYWYRQDPGQGLRLIYYSQIVNDFQKGDIAEGYSVSREKKESFPLTVTSAQKNPTAFYLCASSIEGGRTNTGELFFGEGSRLTVL.

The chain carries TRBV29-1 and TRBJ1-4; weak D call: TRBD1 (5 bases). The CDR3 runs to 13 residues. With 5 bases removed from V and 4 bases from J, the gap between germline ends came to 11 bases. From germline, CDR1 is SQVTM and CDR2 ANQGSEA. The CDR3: CSVRGLLNEKLFF. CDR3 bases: TGCAGCGTTAGGGGTCTGCTTAATGAAAAACTGTTTTTT. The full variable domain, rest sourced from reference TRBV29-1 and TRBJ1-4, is SAVISQKPSRDICQRGTSLTIQCQVDSQVTMMFWYRQQPGQSLTLIATANQGSEATYESGFVIDKFPISRPNLTFSTLTVSNMSPEDSSIYLCSVRGLLNEKLFFGSGTQLSVL.

For the CDR3, the DNA is TGCAGCGTTGAAACTACTCCTGGGTACTATGGCTACACCTTC. It yields the protein CSVETTPGYYGYTF. The rearrangement joins TRBV29-1 to TRBJ1-2; D is undetermined. With 2 bases removed from V and 3 bases from J, the gap between germline ends came to 13 bases. CDR3 length: 14 residues. Per the germline V gene, CDR1 is SQVTM and CDR2 is ANQGSEA.

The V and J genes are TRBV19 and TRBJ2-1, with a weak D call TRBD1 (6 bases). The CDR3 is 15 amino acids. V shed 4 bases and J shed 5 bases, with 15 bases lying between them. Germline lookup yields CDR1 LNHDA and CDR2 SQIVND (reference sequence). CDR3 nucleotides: TGTGCCAGTAGTAAAGCCGGGACACACAACAATGAGCAGTTCTTC. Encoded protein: CASSKAGTHNNEQFF.

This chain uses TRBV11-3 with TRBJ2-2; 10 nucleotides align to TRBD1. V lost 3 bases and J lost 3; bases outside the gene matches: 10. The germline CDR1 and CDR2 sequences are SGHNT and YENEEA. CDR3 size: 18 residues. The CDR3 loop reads CASSFGTGVYLDTGELFF. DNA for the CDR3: TGTGCCAGCAGCTTTGGGACAGGGGTTTATTTGGACACCGGGGAGCTGTTTTTT.

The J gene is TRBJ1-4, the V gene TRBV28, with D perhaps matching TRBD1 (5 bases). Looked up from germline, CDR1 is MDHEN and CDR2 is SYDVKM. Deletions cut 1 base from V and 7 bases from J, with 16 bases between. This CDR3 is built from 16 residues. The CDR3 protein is CASSLFVGATGEKLFF. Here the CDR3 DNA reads TGTGCCAGCAGTTTATTTGTAGGGGCAACGGGTGAAAAACTGTTTTTT.

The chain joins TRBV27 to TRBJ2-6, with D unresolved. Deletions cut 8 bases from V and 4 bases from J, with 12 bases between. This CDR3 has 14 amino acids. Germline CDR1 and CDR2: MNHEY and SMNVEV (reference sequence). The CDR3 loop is CASRLRAGANVLTF. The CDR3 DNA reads TGTGCCAGCCGATTACGCGCGGGGGCCAACGTCCTGACTTTC.

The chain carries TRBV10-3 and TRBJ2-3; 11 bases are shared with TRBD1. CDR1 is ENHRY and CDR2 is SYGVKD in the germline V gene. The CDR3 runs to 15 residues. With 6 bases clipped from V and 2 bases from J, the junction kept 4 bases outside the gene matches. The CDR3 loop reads CAISGDRGITDTQYF. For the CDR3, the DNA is TGTGCCATCAGCGGGGACAGGGGGATCACAGATACGCAGTATTTT.

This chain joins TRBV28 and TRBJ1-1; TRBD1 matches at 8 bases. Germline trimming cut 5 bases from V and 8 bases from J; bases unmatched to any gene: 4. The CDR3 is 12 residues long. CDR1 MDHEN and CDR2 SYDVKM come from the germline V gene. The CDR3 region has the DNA TGTGCCAGCAGTGAAGGGGACAGGGAAGCTTTCTTT. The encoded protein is CASSEGDREAFF.

The CDR3 DNA is TGTGCCAGCAGCGTAGCGGGCAGGGGGATTGATACGCAGTATTTT. It is translated as CASSVAGRGIDTQYF. This rearrangement joins TRBV9 to TRBJ2-3, with TRBD1 matching 7 bases. The junction had 7 bases not matched to a gene; V was cut back by 0 bases and J by 6 bases. The germline V gene encodes CDR1 SGDLS and CDR2 YYNGEE. CDR3 length: 15 residues. Based on the CDR3 plus reference TRBV9 and TRBJ2-3, the full variable domain is DSGVTQTPKHLITATGQRVTLRCSPRSGDLSVYWYQQSLDQGLQFLIQYYNGEERAKGNILERFSAQQFPDLHSELNLSSLELGDSALYFCASSVAGRGIDTQYFGPGTRLTVL.

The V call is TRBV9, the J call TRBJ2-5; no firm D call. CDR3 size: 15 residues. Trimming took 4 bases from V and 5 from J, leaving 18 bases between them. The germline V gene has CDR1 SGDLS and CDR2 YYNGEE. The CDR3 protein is CASSTDKVLGETQYF. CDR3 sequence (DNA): TGTGCCAGCAGCACCGACAAGGTTTTGGGCGAGACCCAGTACTTC. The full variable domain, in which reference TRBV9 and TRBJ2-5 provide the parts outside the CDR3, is DSGVTQTPKHLITATGQRVTLRCSPRSGDLSVYWYQQSLDQGLQFLIQYYNGEERAKGNILERFSAQQFPDLHSELNLSSLELGDSALYFCASSTDKVLGETQYFGPGTRLLVL.

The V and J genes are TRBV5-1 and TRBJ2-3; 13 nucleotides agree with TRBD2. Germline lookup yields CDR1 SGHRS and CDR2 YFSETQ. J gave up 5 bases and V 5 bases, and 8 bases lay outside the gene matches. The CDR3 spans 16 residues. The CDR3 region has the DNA TGCGCCAGCAGTACCGCCGGACTAGCGGGAGTAGATACGCAGTATTTT. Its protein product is CASSTAGLAGVDTQYF.

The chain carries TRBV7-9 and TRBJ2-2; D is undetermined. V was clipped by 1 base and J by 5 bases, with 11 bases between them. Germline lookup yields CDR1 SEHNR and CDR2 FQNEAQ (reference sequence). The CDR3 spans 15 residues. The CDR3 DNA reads TGTGCCAGCAGCTTAGACCAGGCTTTAACCGGGGAGCTGTTTTTT. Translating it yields CASSLDQALTGELFF.